A selection of T cell receptor beta chains follows, all from one sample in a study of cytotoxic CD8 clonotypes in ibrutinib-treated CLL. Sequencing used immunoSEQ multiplex PCR; TCRdb keeps in-frame clones, though not all of them. The profile shows over 70,000 clones, roughly 77% of them singletons. Material: PBMCs, obtained after 12 months of ibrutinib treatment. The source is a human donor with chronic lymphocytic leukemia. Both conserved end residues are part of each CDR3. The order of the fields is clone size, J gene, D gene, V gene, CDR3 protein, CDR3 DNA. D genes are given only for firm matches. Some rows have no size entry. The others give once, few or many, or a class for an expanded clone.

few,TRBJ2-5,NA,TRBV18,CASSPGDGLGETQYF,TGTGCCAGCTCACCGGGTGACGGTCTGGGGGAGACCCAGTACTTC
once,TRBJ1-3,NA,TRBV11-2,CASRPMGGNTIYF,TGTGCCAGCAGGCCGATGGGGGGAAACACCATATATTTT
NA,TRBJ2-1,TRBD2,TRBV30,CAWSVVAGVGEQFF,TGTGCCTGGAGTGTGGTAGCGGGGGTTGGTGAGCAGTTCTTC
NA,TRBJ1-5,NA,TRBV11-2,CASSLDRGQPQHF,TGTGCCAGCAGCTTAGATAGGGGTCAGCCCCAGCATTTT
NA,TRBJ1-2,NA,TRBV10-3,CAISVGSNYGYTF,TGTGCCATCAGTGTGGGCAGCAACTATGGCTACACCTTC
few,TRBJ1-2,NA,TRBV6-5,CASSYNQAETGLF,TGTGCCAGCAGTTACAACCAAGCAGAAACGGGCCTTTTC
NA,TRBJ1-5,NA,TRBV6-1,CASSTQPDQPQHF,TGTGCCAGCAGTACACAGCCCGATCAGCCCCAGCATTTT
NA,TRBJ1-5,NA,TRBV7-9,CASSSDSGLESWPQHF,TGTGCCAGCAGCTCGGACAGCGGGTTGGAATCATGGCCCCAGCATTTT
NA,TRBJ1-2,NA,TRBV4-3,CASSHLGRNYGYTF,TGCGCCAGCAGCCACCTCGGGAGAAACTATGGCTACACCTTC
NA,TRBJ2-3,TRBD2,TRBV9,CASSVDTAGGADTQYF,TGTGCCAGCAGCGTAGACACAGCGGGGGGGGCAGATACGCAGTATTTT
NA,TRBJ2-3,TRBD2,TRBV7-6,CASSTGLAGLSTDTQYF,TGTGCCAGCAGCACAGGACTAGCGGGACTAAGCACAGATACGCAGTATTTT
NA,TRBJ2-3,NA,TRBV7-3,CASSLTAGAALGQYF,TGTGCCAGCAGCTTAACCGCGGGGGCCGCCCTCGGGCAGTATTTT
NA,TRBJ2-7,NA,TRBV27,CASSKGPGAGTAYEQYF,TGTGCCAGCAGTAAGGGCCCAGGGGCAGGCACCGCCTACGAGCAGTACTTC
few,TRBJ1-5,TRBD1,TRBV6-5,CASSYSDRSNQPQHF,TGTGCCAGCAGTTACTCGGACAGGAGCAATCAGCCCCAGCATTTT
NA,TRBJ1-1,TRBD1,TRBV2,CASRAGQTEAFF,TGTGCCAGCAGGGCGGGACAGACTGAAGCTTTCTTT
few,TRBJ1-1,NA,TRBV10-3,CAIKGVGNTEAFF,TGTGCCATCAAGGGGGTTGGGAACACTGAAGCTTTCTTT